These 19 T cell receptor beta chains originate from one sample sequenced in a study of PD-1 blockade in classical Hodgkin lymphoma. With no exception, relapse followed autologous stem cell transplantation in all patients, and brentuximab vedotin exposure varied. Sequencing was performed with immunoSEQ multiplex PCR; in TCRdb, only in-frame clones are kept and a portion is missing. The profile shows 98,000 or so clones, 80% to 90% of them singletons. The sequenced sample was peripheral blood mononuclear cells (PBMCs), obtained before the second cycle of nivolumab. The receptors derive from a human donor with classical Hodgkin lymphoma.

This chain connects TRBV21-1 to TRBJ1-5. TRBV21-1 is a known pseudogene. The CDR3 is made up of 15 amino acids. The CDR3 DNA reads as TGTGCCAGCAGCAATAGGTACGGGGGCCCATGGCCCCAGCATTTT. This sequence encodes CASSNRYGGPWPQHF.

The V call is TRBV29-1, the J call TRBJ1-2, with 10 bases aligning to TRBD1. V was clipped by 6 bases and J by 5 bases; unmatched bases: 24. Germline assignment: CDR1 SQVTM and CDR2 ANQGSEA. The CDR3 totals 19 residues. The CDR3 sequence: CSVAKDRGDLSTSSYGYTF. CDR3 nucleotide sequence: TGCAGCGTGGCCAAGGACAGGGGGGATCTAAGTACTTCTTCGTATGGCTACACCTTC.

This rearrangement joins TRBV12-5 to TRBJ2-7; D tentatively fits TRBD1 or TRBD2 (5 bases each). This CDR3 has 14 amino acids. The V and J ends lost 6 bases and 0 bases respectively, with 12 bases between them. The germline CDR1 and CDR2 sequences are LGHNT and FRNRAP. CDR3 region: CASGPYGGSYEQYF. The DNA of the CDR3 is TGTGCTAGTGGCCCCTATGGGGGCTCCTACGAGCAGTACTTC.

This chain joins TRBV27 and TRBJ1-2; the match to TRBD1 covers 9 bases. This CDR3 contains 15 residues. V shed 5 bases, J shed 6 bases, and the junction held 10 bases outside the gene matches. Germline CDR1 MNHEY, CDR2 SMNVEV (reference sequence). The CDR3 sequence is CASSTGTGKGHGYTF. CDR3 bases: TGTGCCAGCAGTACAGGGACAGGGAAGGGCCATGGCTACACCTTC.

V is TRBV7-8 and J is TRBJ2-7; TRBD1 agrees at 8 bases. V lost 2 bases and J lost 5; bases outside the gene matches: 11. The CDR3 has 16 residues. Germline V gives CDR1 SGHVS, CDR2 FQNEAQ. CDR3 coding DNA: TGTGCCAGCAGCTTATGGGACAGGTCCAGTGGGGACGAGCAGTACTTC. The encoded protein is CASSLWDRSSGDEQYF. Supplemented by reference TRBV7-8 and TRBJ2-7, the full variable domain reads GAGVSQSPRYKVAKRGQDVALRCDPISGHVSLFWYQQALGQGPEFLTYFQNEAQLDKSGLPSDRFFAERPEGSVSTLKIQRTQQEDSAVYLCASSLWDRSSGDEQYFGPGTRLTVT.

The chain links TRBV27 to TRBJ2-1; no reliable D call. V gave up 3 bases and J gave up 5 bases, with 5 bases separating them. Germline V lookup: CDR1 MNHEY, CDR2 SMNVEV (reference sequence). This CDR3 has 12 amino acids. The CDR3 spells CASSFLHNEQFF. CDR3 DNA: TGTGCCAGCAGTTTTCTCCACAATGAGCAGTTCTTC.

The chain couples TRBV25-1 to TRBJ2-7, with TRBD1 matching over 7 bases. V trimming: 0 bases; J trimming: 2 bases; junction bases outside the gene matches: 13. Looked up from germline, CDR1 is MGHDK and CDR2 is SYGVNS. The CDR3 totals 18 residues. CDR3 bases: TGTGCCAGCAGTGAATATTGGGTCCCGGGACAGACCCCCTACGAGCAGTACTTC. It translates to CASSEYWVPGQTPYEQYF.

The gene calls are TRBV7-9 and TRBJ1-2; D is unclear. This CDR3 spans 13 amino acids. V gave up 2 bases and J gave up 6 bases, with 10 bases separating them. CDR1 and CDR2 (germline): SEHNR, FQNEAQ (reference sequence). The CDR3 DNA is TGTGCCAGCAGCTTATCAGGCAGAGATGGCTACACCTTC. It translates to CASSLSGRDGYTF.

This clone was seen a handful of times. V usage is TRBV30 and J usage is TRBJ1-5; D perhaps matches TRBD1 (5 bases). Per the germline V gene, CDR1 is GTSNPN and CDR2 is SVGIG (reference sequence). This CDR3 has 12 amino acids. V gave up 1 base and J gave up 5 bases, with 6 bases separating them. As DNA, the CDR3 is TGTGCCTGGAGTGGGGACCATCAGCCCCAGCATTTT. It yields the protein CAWSGDHQPQHF. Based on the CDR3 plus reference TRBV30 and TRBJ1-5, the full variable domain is SQTIHQWPATLVQPVGSPLSLECTVEGTSNPNLYWYRQAAGRGLQLLFYSVGIGQISSEVPQNLSASRPQDRQFILSSKKLLLSDSGFYLCAWSGDHQPQHFGDGTRLSIL.

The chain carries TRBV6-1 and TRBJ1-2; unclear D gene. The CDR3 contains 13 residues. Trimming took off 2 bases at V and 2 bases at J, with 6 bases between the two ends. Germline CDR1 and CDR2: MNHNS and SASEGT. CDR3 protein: CASSERQNYGYTF. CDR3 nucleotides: TGTGCCAGCAGTGAACGGCAAAACTATGGCTACACCTTC.

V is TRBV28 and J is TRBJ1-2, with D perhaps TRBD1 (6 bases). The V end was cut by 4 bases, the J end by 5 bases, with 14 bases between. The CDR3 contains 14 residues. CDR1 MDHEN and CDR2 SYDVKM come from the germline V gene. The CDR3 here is CASSSTGSTYGYTF. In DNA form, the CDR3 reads TGTGCCAGCAGTTCTACAGGGTCGACGTATGGCTACACCTTC.

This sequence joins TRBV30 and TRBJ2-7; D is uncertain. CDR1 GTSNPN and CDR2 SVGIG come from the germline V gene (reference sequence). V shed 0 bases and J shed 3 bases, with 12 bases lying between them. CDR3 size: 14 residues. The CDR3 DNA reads TGTGCCTGGAGTGTTGTTGGCAGAAGCTACGAGCAGTACTTC. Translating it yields CAWSVVGRSYEQYF.

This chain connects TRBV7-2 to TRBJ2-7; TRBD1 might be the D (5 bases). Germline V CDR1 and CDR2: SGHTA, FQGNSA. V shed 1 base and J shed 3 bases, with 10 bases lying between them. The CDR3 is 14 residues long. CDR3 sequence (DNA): TGTGCCAGCAGCTTAGAGAGACAGCACTACGAGCAGTACTTC. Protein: CASSLERQHYEQYF.

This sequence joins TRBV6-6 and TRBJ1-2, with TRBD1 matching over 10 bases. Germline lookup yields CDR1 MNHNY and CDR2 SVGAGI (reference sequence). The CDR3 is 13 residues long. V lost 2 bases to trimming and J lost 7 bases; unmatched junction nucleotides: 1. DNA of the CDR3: TGTGCCAGCAGTTACGACAGGGGGCTTGGCTACACCTTC. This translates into CASSYDRGLGYTF.

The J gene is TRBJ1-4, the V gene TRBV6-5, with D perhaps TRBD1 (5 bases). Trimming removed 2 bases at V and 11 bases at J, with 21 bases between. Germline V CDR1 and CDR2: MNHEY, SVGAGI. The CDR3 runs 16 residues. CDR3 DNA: TGTGCCAGCAGTTACGACCCCACCAGGGTAAGGAAGAAACTGTTTTTT. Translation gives CASSYDPTRVRKKLFF.

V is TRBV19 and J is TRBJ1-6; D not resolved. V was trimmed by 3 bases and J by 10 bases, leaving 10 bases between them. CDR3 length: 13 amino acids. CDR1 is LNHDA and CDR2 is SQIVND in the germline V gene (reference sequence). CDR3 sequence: CASSISLESPLHF. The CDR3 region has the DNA TGTGCCAGTAGTATTAGTCTGGAATCACCCCTCCACTTT.

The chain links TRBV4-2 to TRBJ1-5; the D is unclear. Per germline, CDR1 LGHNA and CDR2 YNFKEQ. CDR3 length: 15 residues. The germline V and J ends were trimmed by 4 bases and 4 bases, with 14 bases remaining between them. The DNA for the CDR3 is TGTGCCAGCAGCCCACGACGGCGGACTAATCAGCCCCAGCATTTT. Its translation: CASSPRRRTNQPQHF.

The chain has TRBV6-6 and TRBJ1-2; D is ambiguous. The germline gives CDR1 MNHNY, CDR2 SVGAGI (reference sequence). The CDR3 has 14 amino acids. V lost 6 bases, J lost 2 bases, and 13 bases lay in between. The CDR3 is CASRPVGANYGYTF. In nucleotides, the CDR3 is TGTGCCAGCAGGCCCGTGGGAGCCAACTATGGCTACACCTTC.

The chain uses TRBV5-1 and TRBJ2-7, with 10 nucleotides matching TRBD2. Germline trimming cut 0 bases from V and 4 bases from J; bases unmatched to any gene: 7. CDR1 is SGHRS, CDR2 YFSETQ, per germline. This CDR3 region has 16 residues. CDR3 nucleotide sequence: TGCGCCAGCAGCTTGGGGGCTAGCGGGAGTGTTTACGAGCAGTACTTC. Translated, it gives CASSLGASGSVYEQYF.